In its sample, the clone carrying this TCR beta chain was seen a few times. Its antigen is unidentified. This sample is part of a study of identical twins. Whole-study findings and limits: The degree of excess twin sharing was weaker in beta out-of-frame sequences. Invariant T cells like MAIT and iNKT could partly confound the zero-insertion analyses. Not following the same donors, the study drew its conclusions from cross-sectional statistical analysis.

TCRdb re-analysed the 5' RACE reads in MiXCR, keeping a single row per CDR3 protein. The sample carries 400,000 to 600,000 distinct CDR3 sequences, 20% to 25% recorded once. Germline V lookup: CDR1 MNHEY, CDR2 SVGAGI. The CDR3 consists of 18 residues. V dropped 2 bases and J dropped 6; count of bases not matched to a gene: 13. The same data also went into a second study, on yellow fever vaccine responses in identical twins. This second study notes: Twins' vaccine T cell response reportedly seemed partly convergent, partly personalized.

Sequenced sample: CD4+ T cells sorted from blood. The sequence was obtained from a woman aged 18 to 35 in good health. The chain carries TRBV6-5 and TRBJ2-3, with 11 bases lining up with TRBD2. This chain's CDR3 is CASSYGLAGGLKGDTQYF. The CDR3, as DNA: TGTGCCAGCAGTTACGGATTAGCGGGAGGGCTGAAGGGGGATACGCAGTATTTT.